This TCR beta chain was documented in a study of Ad26.COV2.S vaccination and SARS-CoV-2 variants. Notes on the study in general: The study found higher spike-specific TCR breadth in vaccine than placebo recipients. In vaccinated individuals, spike-specific CD8+ and CD4+ T cell responses reportedly displayed substantial breadth.

Notes on this clone: Antigen unknown.

Germline V gives CDR1 MGHRA, CDR2 YSYEKL. The CDR3 consists of 11 residues. The V end lost 3 bases, the J end lost 6 bases, and 3 bases lay between the germline ends. Specified treatment: over 15 received Ad26.COV2.S at low or high dose, single or two shots; about 5 received placebo; per-sample allocation not given. Collection of samples fell on day 63 after the first vaccine or placebo injection. Assay used: immunoSEQ multiplex PCR; TCRdb lists only in-frame clones, some missing. This sample has some 390,000 clones, with 80% to 90% found just once. This specimen consisted of peripheral blood, obtained in a trial of Ad26.COV2.S vaccine versus placebo. This chain joins TRBV4-1 and TRBJ2-1; D unclear. This receptor was taken from a person between 18 and 59 years old who received the Ad26.COV2.S COVID-19 vaccine or a placebo. CDR3 sequence: CASSHGNEQFF. In DNA, the CDR3 is TGCGCCAGCAGCCATGGCAATGAGCAGTTCTTC.